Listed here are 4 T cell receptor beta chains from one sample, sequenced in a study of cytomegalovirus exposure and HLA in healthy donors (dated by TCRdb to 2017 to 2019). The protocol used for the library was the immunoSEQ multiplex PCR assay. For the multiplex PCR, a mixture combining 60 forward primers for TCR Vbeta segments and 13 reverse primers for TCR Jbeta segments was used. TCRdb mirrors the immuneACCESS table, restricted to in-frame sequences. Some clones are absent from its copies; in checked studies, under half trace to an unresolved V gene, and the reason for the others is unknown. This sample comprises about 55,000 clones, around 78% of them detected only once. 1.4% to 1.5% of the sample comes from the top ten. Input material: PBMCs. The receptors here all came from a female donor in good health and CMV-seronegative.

The CDR3 here is CATSREEGALNTEAFF. The CDR3 nucleotides read TGTGCCACCAGCAGAGAAGAGGGGGCCCTGAACACTGAAGCTTTCTTT. This chain joins TRBV15 and TRBJ1-1; 7 positions agree with TRBD1. The ends lost 0 bases at V and 0 bases at J; junction bases unmatched: 4. CDR1 and CDR2 (germline): LNHNV, YYDKDF (reference sequence). The CDR3 runs 16 residues.

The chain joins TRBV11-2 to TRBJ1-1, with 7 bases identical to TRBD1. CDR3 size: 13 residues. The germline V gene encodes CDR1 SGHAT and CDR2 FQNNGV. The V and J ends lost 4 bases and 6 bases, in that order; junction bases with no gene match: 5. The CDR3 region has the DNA TGTGCCAGCAGCTGGGGAACAGGGGCTGAAGCTTTCTTT. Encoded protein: CASSWGTGAEAFF. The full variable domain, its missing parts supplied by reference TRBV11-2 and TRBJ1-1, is EAGVAQSPRYKIIEKRQSVAFWCNPISGHATLYWYQQILGQGPKLLIQFQNNGVVDDSQLPKDRFSAERLKGVDSTLKIQPAKLEDSAVYLCASSWGTGAEAFFGQGTRLTVV.

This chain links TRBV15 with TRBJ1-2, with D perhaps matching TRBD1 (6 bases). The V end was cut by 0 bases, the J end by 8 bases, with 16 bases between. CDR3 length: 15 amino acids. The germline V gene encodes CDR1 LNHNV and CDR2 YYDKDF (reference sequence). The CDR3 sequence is CATSRDGGRGWGYTF. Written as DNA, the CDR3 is TGTGCCACCAGCAGAGATGGGGGCCGGGGATGGGGCTACACCTTC. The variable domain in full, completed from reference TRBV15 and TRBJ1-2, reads DAMVIQNPRYQVTQFGKPVTLSCSQTLNHNVMYWYQQKSSQAPKLLFHYYDKDFNNEADTPDNFQSRRPNTSFCFLDIRSPGLGDTAMYLCATSRDGGRGWGYTFGSGTRLTVV.

The chain's CDR3 is CASSPLWGSEQFF. As DNA, the CDR3 is TGTGCCAGCAGTCCGCTTTGGGGCTCTGAGCAGTTCTTC. V and J are TRBV2 and TRBJ2-1, with a possible D match to TRBD1 (5 bases). Trimming cost V 5 bases and J 9 bases, with 14 bases left between them. This CDR3 comprises 13 residues. Germline CDR1 and CDR2: SNHLY and FYNNEI.